A selection of T cell receptor beta chains follows, all from one sample in a study of blood T cell repertoires in COVID-19. Profiled with immunoSEQ multiplex PCR; TCRdb holds only in-frame clones, not every one. The table has about 200,000 clones, 86% seen once; the top ten hold 4.5% to 6.5%. The sample consisted of PBMCs or T cells enriched from blood (not recorded which). All receptors come from a man in his forties with acute COVID-19. Both conserved end residues are part of each CDR3. D genes are given only for firm matches. Clone sizes are given selectively: once, few, many, or a class where the clone is expanded.

d_gene,v_gene,j_gene,abundance,CDR3aa
-,TRBV28,TRBJ1-3,-,CASSFLDGQSLFNTIYF
TRBD1,TRBV2,TRBJ1-5,-,CASSGTGIRQPQHF
-,TRBV5-1,TRBJ2-3,-,CASSLPSSTDTQYF
TRBD2,TRBV30,TRBJ2-1,-,CAWSGLGLAANEQFF
-,TRBV4-2,TRBJ1-4,-,CASSQMSEGRGEKLFF
-,TRBV19,TRBJ2-3,-,CASSMDYTDTQYF
-,TRBV6-5,TRBJ1-2,-,CASRSGQAHYGYTF
TRBD2,TRBV18,TRBJ2-5,-,CASSPTSGSGETQYF
TRBD1,TRBV10-3,TRBJ2-3,-,CAIRTGTGSDTQYF
-,TRBV7-7,TRBJ2-1,-,CASSLAAGRNNEQFF
TRBD1,TRBV7-2,TRBJ1-3,-,CASSPRTGRGNTIYF
TRBD1,TRBV30,TRBJ1-2,-,CAWSVGTVNPNYGYTF
-,TRBV3-1/TRBV3-2,TRBJ1-1,-,CASSQEAMNTEAFF
TRBD2,TRBV29-1,TRBJ2-3,-,CSVETSGSLFTGTDTQYF
-,TRBV5-1,TRBJ2-7,-,CASSLQGMIDYEQYF
TRBD2,TRBV19,TRBJ2-7,-,CASSPVSWGGRMSYEQYF
-,TRBV15,TRBJ2-2,-,CATSSRSTNTGELFF
-,TRBV15,TRBJ1-3,-,CATSRVGGWGNTIYF
-,TRBV2,TRBJ1-5,-,CASGQGNGPQHF
-,TRBV20-1,TRBJ1-1,-,CSASRGGEAFF
-,TRBV7-8,TRBJ1-3,once,CASTPGSSGNTIYF
-,TRBV30,TRBJ2-7,-,CAWSSQDYEQYF
-,TRBV21-1,TRBJ2-7,-,CASSPNVAGADDWEQYF
-,TRBV18,TRBJ1-5,-,CASSPNRDQPQHF
-,TRBV9,TRBJ2-3,-,CASSVRSGDTQYF
-,TRBV13,TRBJ2-3,-,CASSFSSGGTSTDTQYF
TRBD2,TRBV13,TRBJ2-7,-,CASSLVGLAGTDDEQYF
TRBD2,TRBV19,TRBJ2-7,-,CASSIRTSGYYEQYF
-,TRBV12-3/TRBV12-4,TRBJ1-6,-,CASSSVDNSPLHF
-,TRBV7-7,TRBJ2-5,-,CASSLGSGGQETQYF
TRBD2,TRBV6-2/TRBV6-3,TRBJ2-3,once,CASSYGGGPVDTQYF
TRBD2,TRBV4-2,TRBJ2-5,-,CASSQDPPTSGRAETQYF
-,TRBV7-9,TRBJ2-5,-,CASSSQFLDGGTQYF
-,TRBV3-1/TRBV3-2,TRBJ2-7,-,CASSQDTATGYEQYF
-,TRBV19,TRBJ2-1,-,CASSIGRGRASYNEQFF
-,TRBV9,TRBJ2-1,-,CASSLRGLSHNEQFF
-,TRBV2,TRBJ2-7,-,CASRPQSYEQYF
TRBD1,TRBV15,TRBJ2-7,-,CATSRIGQGGPYEQYF
TRBD1,TRBV5-4,TRBJ1-1,-,CASSLGQGPSGAFF
TRBD1,TRBV30,TRBJ2-7,-,CAWRRTGQGVYEQYF
TRBD1,TRBV7-9,TRBJ1-5,once,CASSTTGVGQPQHF
-,TRBV27,TRBJ2-1,-,CASGEITYNEQFF
-,TRBV7-3,TRBJ2-2,-,CASSSNPSSDTGELFF
TRBD1,TRBV28,TRBJ2-3,-,CASSLNTGTGATDTQYF
TRBD1,TRBV5-6,TRBJ1-3,-,CASSLGRDRGDSGNTIYF
TRBD1,TRBV27,TRBJ1-1,-,CASSRNRGRNTEAFF
-,TRBV3-1/TRBV3-2,TRBJ1-6,-,CASSQVGTPNSPLHF
-,TRBV2,TRBJ2-7,few,CASSDSYEQYF
-,TRBV7-3,TRBJ2-3,once,CASSFGADTQYF
TRBD1,TRBV6-2/TRBV6-3,TRBJ2-6,once,CASSLYLQPQSGTGSSGANVLTF
-,TRBV19,TRBJ1-3,-,CASSTTVVSGNTIYF
-,TRBV10-3,TRBJ1-1,-,CAITSRVDTEAFF
-,TRBV28,TRBJ2-3,once,CASEDFSSTDTQYF